The present T cell receptor (beta chain) was sequenced within a study of long-term antiretroviral therapy in people with HIV. This CDR3 comprises 15 residues. The V gene end was trimmed by 1 base and the J gene end by 6 bases; junction bases not matched to a gene: 3. Germline V gene sequence: CDR1 SGHTA, CDR2 FQGNSA. An immunoSEQ assay, version v3.0, was performed at survey level. Some clones are missing from TCRdb's copy, which holds only in-frame ones; the method was immunoSEQ multiplex PCR. The table lists 19,000 or so clones, around 84% of them singletons. The sequence came from a man younger than 30 with HIV. The material sequenced was unsorted PBMCs, taken 0.9 years after starting antiretroviral therapy. The chain uses TRBV7-2 and TRBJ1-4; 9 bases fit TRBD1. CDR3 in DNA: TGTGCCAGCAGCTTAGGTTGGACAGGGGATGAAAAACTGTTTTTT. Translating gives CASSLGWTGDEKLFF.